In this sample, the clone carrying this T cell receptor (beta chain) turned up a few times. Germline V gene sequence: CDR1 MNHNS, CDR2 SASEGT. Deletions cut 3 bases from V and 7 bases from J, with 9 bases between. The CDR3 consists of 12 residues. Sequencing used immunoSEQ multiplex PCR; TCRdb keeps in-frame clones, though not all of them. The sample lists about 120,000 clones, almost 85% occurring once. This sample is part of a study of blood T cell repertoires in COVID-19. This receptor was identified in a man aged 65-85 years with active or convalescent COVID-19. Input material: peripheral blood. This chain uses TRBV6-1 with TRBJ1-2; a weak D match, TRBD1 (5 bases). The CDR3 coding sequence is TGTGCCAGCAGTGATCAGGGCTTTGGCTACACCTTC. The encoded protein is CASSDQGFGYTF.